The 10 T cell receptor beta chains below come from one sample, sequenced in a study of PD-1 blockade in classical Hodgkin lymphoma. Clones were sequenced by immunoSEQ multiplex PCR, and TCRdb holds only the in-frame ones, with some missing. The sample has 35,000 to 50,000 clones, just over 65% seen once. Stated time point: cycle 4 day 1 (C4D1), after 6 weeks of nivolumab. Each and every patient relapsed after autologous stem cell transplantation, and patients got differing brentuximab vedotin exposure. Sample: peripheral blood mononuclear cells (PBMCs), taken before the fourth cycle of nivolumab. The receptors here all came from a human donor with classical Hodgkin lymphoma.

The chain links TRBV18 to TRBJ1-1; D gene unclear. This CDR3 has 16 amino acids. Germline-derived CDR1 and CDR2 are KGHSH and LQKENI. The V end was cut by 1 base, the J end by 1 base, with 13 bases between. The CDR3 DNA sequence: TGTGCCAGCTCACCACTAAGGGTTAGAGGGAACACTGAAGCTTTCTTT. This sequence encodes CASSPLRVRGNTEAFF.

This clone was seen a few times. V gene TRBV28 combines with J gene TRBJ2-3; 9 bases are a match to TRBD2. The germline V gene has CDR1 MDHEN and CDR2 SYDVKM. The trim removed 3 bases at V and 3 bases at J, leaving 1 base unmatched. This CDR3 is 14 amino acids long. CDR3 sequence reads: CASSFLAGTDTQYF. Here the CDR3 DNA reads TGTGCCAGCAGTTTTCTAGCGGGAACAGATACGCAGTATTTT. Filled out from reference TRBV28 and TRBJ2-3, the complete variable domain reads DVKVTQSSRYLVKRTGEKVFLECVQDMDHENMFWYRQDPGLGLRLIYFSYDVKMKEKGDIPEGYSVSREKKERFSLILESASTNQTSMYLCASSFLAGTDTQYFGPGTRLTVL.

As concerns this clone: Other DNA sequences within the sample encode an identical CDR3. This chain links TRBV28 with TRBJ1-1, with unresolved D. The germline V and J ends were trimmed by 1 base and 3 bases, with 3 bases remaining between them. The CDR3 extends over 12 amino acids. The germline V gene has CDR1 MDHEN and CDR2 SYDVKM. The CDR3 spells CASSLSDTEAFF. The CDR3 DNA reads as TGTGCCAGCAGTTTATCGGACACTGAAGCTTTCTTT. Full variable domain (outside the CDR3, taken from reference TRBV28 and TRBJ1-1): DVKVTQSSRYLVKRTGEKVFLECVQDMDHENMFWYRQDPGLGLRLIYFSYDVKMKEKGDIPEGYSVSREKKERFSLILESASTNQTSMYLCASSLSDTEAFFGQGTRLTVV.

V is TRBV28 and J is TRBJ1-2; no clear D gene. The germline CDR1 and CDR2 sequences are MDHEN and SYDVKM. The CDR3 length is 11 residues. The V end lost 9 bases, the J end lost 7 bases, and 12 bases lay between the germline ends. CDR3 DNA sequence: TGTGCCAGTAACCACGTGGCTGGCTACACCTTC. Protein sequence: CASNHVAGYTF.

The V and J genes are TRBV2 and TRBJ2-3, with 8 bases matching TRBD1. CDR3 length: 13 residues. With 11 bases clipped from V and 4 bases from J, the junction kept 8 bases outside the gene matches. The germline V gene has CDR1 SNHLY and CDR2 FYNNEI. The CDR3 loop is CAARTGWADTQYF. The CDR3 DNA reads TGTGCCGCCCGGACAGGGTGGGCAGATACGCAGTATTTT.

CDR3 coding DNA: TGTGCCAGCAGTCCTCCGCCGGGACGGCTCTCTGGGGCCAACGTCCTGACTTTC. Translated, it gives CASSPPPGRLSGANVLTF. The V gene is TRBV27, the J gene TRBJ2-6; either TRBD1 or TRBD2 may fit D (5 bases each). The V end lost 5 bases, the J end lost 0 bases, and 17 bases lay between the germline ends. The germline CDR1 and CDR2 sequences are MNHEY and SMNVEV (reference sequence). The CDR3 is 18 residues long.

The V call is TRBV19, the J call TRBJ2-7; possibly TRBD1 for D (7 bases). V was pared by 5 bases and J by 1 base, with 15 bases between. In germline, CDR1 is LNHDA, CDR2 SQIVND (reference sequence). CDR3 length: 15 residues. The CDR3 region is CASSGPGDSSYEQYF. CDR3 in DNA: TGTGCCAGTAGTGGACCGGGGGACAGTTCCTACGAGCAGTACTTC.

The V and J genes are TRBV9 and TRBJ2-2; the D gene could be TRBD1 or TRBD2 (6 bases each). This CDR3 is 16 amino acids long. Germline V gene lookup returns CDR1 SGDLS and CDR2 YYNGEE. V lost 0 bases and J 2 bases, leaving 11 bases between the germline ends. The CDR3 sequence: CASSVVRGLNTGELFF. CDR3 in DNA: TGTGCCAGCAGCGTAGTCAGGGGACTCAACACCGGGGAGCTGTTTTTT.

On this clone: Other DNA sequences in the sample encode the same CDR3. V gene TRBV6-5 combines with J gene TRBJ1-3; D unresolved. This CDR3 is 12 amino acids long. The germline V gene encodes CDR1 MNHEY and CDR2 SVGAGI. V dropped 6 bases and J dropped 4 bases, with 7 bases sitting between them. CDR3 region: CASRGFGNTIYF. The CDR3 nucleotides read TGTGCCAGCAGGGGTTTCGGAAACACCATATATTTT.

The chain links TRBV6-6 to TRBJ1-1; D may be TRBD1 (6 bases). CDR3 length: 14 residues. Trimming shortened V by 0 bases and J by 3 bases, and 8 bases separated the two germline ends. The germline gives CDR1 MNHNY, CDR2 SVGAGI (reference sequence). The CDR3 sequence is CASSYSAGDTEAFF. CDR3 sequence (DNA): TGTGCCAGCAGTTACTCAGCAGGGGACACTGAAGCTTTCTTT.